Many counts were recorded for the clone carrying this T cell receptor (beta chain). Its antigen is still unknown. V lost 5 bases and J 3 bases, leaving 17 bases between the germline ends. From germline, CDR1 is SGHTA and CDR2 FQGNSA. This CDR3 is 15 amino acids long. The data were taken from a study of blood T cells in healthy people across ages. Study at large: There was about one barcoded beta molecule captured by template switching per two T cells. Regarding the study as a whole: Older age coincided with a roughly linear decline in TCR beta diversity per million T cells. Diversity was higher, and naive CD4+ cells more numerous, in long-lived donors than in aged donors.

The second PCR ran about 6 to 11 cycles with a sample-barcoded 5' primer and J-beta primers. Every single cDNA molecule received a tag from a template-switch adaptor with 12 random nucleotides. One entry per CDR3 protein results from TCRdb running MiXCR on the 5' RACE reads. This table holds hundreds of thousands of distinct CDR3 sequences, 32% found once. The clonotype comes from a woman of 80 years or more in good health. The chain links TRBV7-2 to TRBJ2-7; a weak D match, TRBD1 (6 bases). The sample consisted of blood. CDR3 in amino acids: CASSRSGTQVYEQYF. Written as DNA, the CDR3 is TGTGCCAGCAGCCGATCCGGGACACAGGTCTACGAGCAGTACTTC.